The clone carrying this TCR beta chain has ten or more counts. Its cognate antigen is unknown. This sequence may be a read error, since a much larger clone differs from it by one base. The same CDR3 can be traced to other DNA sequences in this sample. The entry originates in a study of metastatic and nonmetastatic thyroid tumors. Study-wide context: Samples came from malignant and benign thyroid patients, and repertoires were compared across blood and tumor or nodule tissue.

Ahead of thyroid surgery, no patient had received treatment of any kind. Original handling: It was from CDR3 differences across clinicopathological groups that a distant-metastasis classifier for papillary thyroid cancer was built. TCRdb used MiXCR to call clones anew from the PCR reads. TCRdb, not the original authors, processed these V and J calls. The data contain about 27,000 clones, under 15% of them singletons. Germline V lookup: CDR1 SGHTS, CDR2 YDEGEE. This CDR3 is built from 12 residues. Study results and limitations: Malignant thyroid tumors reportedly had TCR beta diversity that was significantly higher than in benign nodules, in blood and tumor.

Specimen: blood. This chain links TRBV5-8 with TRBJ1-1; no clear D gene. The sequence came from a female donor with papillary thyroid cancer or a benign thyroid nodule (not recorded which). Some clones in this sample may be carry-over from other donors' samples. CDR3 residues: CASTPRRTEAFF. The CDR3 nucleotides read TGTGCTAGCACTCCAAGGAGGACTGAAGCTTTCTTT.